One and the same sample provided the 19 T cell receptor beta chains below, sequenced in a study of beta chain features in type 1 diabetes. The isolated RNA, all of it, was reverse transcribed, so expressed TCRB transcripts were what got sequenced. Here immunoSEQ multiplex PCR was the method, and the copy in TCRdb shows in-frame clones only, minus some. The data contain roughly 170,000 clones, approximately 13% of them singletons. Material: central memory CD4+ T cells from blood. The receptor source for this set is a young woman in good health.

The genes are TRBV6-5 and TRBJ2-5; TRBD1 matches 9 bases. This CDR3 contains 14 residues. Losses at the gene ends were 0 bases for V and 5 bases for J; bases not matched to a gene: 1. Looked up from germline, CDR1 is MNHEY and CDR2 is SVGAGI. The CDR3 protein is CASSYSGTGETQYF. As DNA, the CDR3 is TGTGCCAGCAGTTACTCCGGGACAGGGGAGACCCAGTACTTC.

This clone turned up a few times. The chain joins TRBV27 to TRBJ1-2; 7 bases are a match to TRBD1. CDR1 and CDR2 from the germline V gene are MNHEY and SMNVEV (reference sequence). V was clipped by 5 bases and J by 5 bases; unmatched bases: 5. This CDR3 contains 13 residues. The CDR3 nucleotides read TGTGCCAGCAGTCCCCAGGGGGGTTATGGCTACACCTTC. It yields the protein CASSPQGGYGYTF.

The chain uses TRBV11-1 and TRBJ2-7, with D tentatively TRBD1 (5 bases). Trimming shortened V by 4 bases and J by 5 bases, and 9 bases separated the two germline ends. Looked up from germline, CDR1 is SGHAT and CDR2 is FQDESV (reference sequence). The CDR3 has 12 residues. The CDR3 DNA follows: TGTGCCAGCAGCTCAATCAGGGACGAGCAGTACTTC. The encoded protein is CASSSIRDEQYF.

The gene calls are TRBV28 and TRBJ1-4, with no clear D. The germline V gene has CDR1 MDHEN and CDR2 SYDVKM. This CDR3 region has 15 residues. The germline V and J ends were trimmed by 10 bases and 2 bases, with 17 bases remaining between them. The CDR3 protein is CATLVTRVTNEKLFF. The DNA for the CDR3 is TGTGCCACCCTGGTAACGAGGGTTACTAATGAAAAACTGTTTTTT.

This clone was seen only a few times. The chain recombines TRBV5-6 with TRBJ2-1; 8 positions agree with TRBD1. V lost 5 bases to trimming and J lost 9 bases; unmatched junction nucleotides: 16. The CDR3 sequence is 16 residues long. CDR1 is SGHDT, CDR2 YYEEEE, per germline. CDR3 sequence reads: CASRAGWTGIRAEQFF. The CDR3 coding sequence is TGTGCCAGCAGGGCTGGATGGACAGGGATTAGGGCTGAGCAGTTCTTC.

The rearrangement links TRBV7-9 to TRBJ2-1, with 12 positions matching TRBD2. This CDR3 spans 15 amino acids. J lost 4 bases, V lost 5 bases, and 3 bases had no gene match. Germline CDR1 and CDR2: SEHNR and FQNEAQ (reference sequence). The CDR3 region has the DNA TGTGCCAGCAGCATCGGGACTAGCGGGTACAATGAGCAGTTCTTC. It yields the protein CASSIGTSGYNEQFF.

The chain recombines TRBV30 with TRBJ1-5; weak D call: TRBD1 (5 bases). The CDR3 spans 15 residues. V dropped 2 bases and J dropped 3 bases, with 14 bases sitting between them. In germline, CDR1 is GTSNPN, CDR2 SVGIG (reference sequence). The CDR3 bases are TGTGCCTGGAGTTGGCAGGGTCGTAACAATCAGCCCCAGCATTTT. The encoded protein is CAWSWQGRNNQPQHF.

The gene calls are TRBV11-1 and TRBJ2-3; possibly TRBD2 for D (6 bases). V lost 1 base and J 5 bases, leaving 13 bases between the germline ends. CDR3 size: 15 residues. The V gene's germline CDR1 is SGHAT and CDR2 FQDESV (reference sequence). CDR3 sequence (DNA): TGTGCCAGCAGCTTAGAAATCGGGAGTCTAGATACGCAGTATTTT. This encodes CASSLEIGSLDTQYF.

The CDR3 DNA sequence: TGTGCCAGCAGCTCTCAGGGTGGGGACACTGAAGCTTTCTTT. It encodes CASSSQGGDTEAFF. This rearrangement joins TRBV11-2 to TRBJ1-1; maybe TRBD1 (5 bases). CDR3 length: 14 residues. The germline V gene has CDR1 SGHAT and CDR2 FQNNGV. V was trimmed by 4 bases and J by 3 bases, leaving 12 bases between them.

This clone was detected only a few times. The chain has TRBV7-3 and TRBJ2-3; D unclear. Germline V CDR1 and CDR2: SGHTA, FQGTGA. The CDR3 totals 13 residues. The V and J ends lost 5 bases and 1 base respectively, with 7 bases between them. The CDR3 region has the DNA TGTGCCAGCAGCGCTCCGGGCACAGATACGCAGTATTTT. The encoded protein is CASSAPGTDTQYF.

The chain recombines TRBV18 with TRBJ2-1; no firm D call. The CDR3 loop spans 12 amino acids. The germline CDR1 and CDR2 sequences are KGHSH and LQKENI. V shed 2 bases and J shed 8 bases, with 7 bases lying between them. CDR3: CASSPWSDEQFF. CDR3 nucleotide sequence: TGTGCCAGCTCACCATGGTCGGATGAGCAGTTCTTC. Complete variable domain (other parts from reference TRBV18 and TRBJ2-1): NAGVMQNPRHLVRRRGQEARLRCSPMKGHSHVYWYRQLPEEGLKFMVYLQKENIIDESGMPKERFSAEFPKEGPSILRIQQVVRGDSAAYFCASSPWSDEQFFGPGTRLTVL.

The J gene is TRBJ2-2, the V gene TRBV14; 11 bases map to TRBD2. The CDR3 loop spans 16 amino acids. Germline CDR1 reads SGHDN; CDR2 reads FVKESK. Trimming took 4 bases from V and 5 from J; bases not matched to a gene: 6. The CDR3 region is CASSPLAGGGTGELFF. In DNA form, the CDR3 reads TGTGCCAGCAGCCCCCTAGCGGGAGGCGGAACCGGGGAGCTGTTTTTT.

The genes are TRBV18 and TRBJ2-7; TRBD2 might be the D (6 bases). Trimming cost V 5 bases and J 5 bases, with 19 bases left between them. Germline lookup yields CDR1 KGHSH and CDR2 LQKENI. The length of the CDR3 is 15 residues. The CDR3 DNA reads as TGTGCCAGCTCAGTCTGGACCGCGGGGAAGGACGAGCAGTACTTC. This codes for CASSVWTAGKDEQYF.

The chain links TRBV15 to TRBJ2-2; D is ambiguous. Germline loops: CDR1 LNHNV, CDR2 YYDKDF (reference sequence). The CDR3 consists of 14 residues. The ends were cut back, 0 bases at V and 1 base at J, with 3 bases in the middle. This CDR3 is CATSRDMNTGELFF. In nucleotides, the CDR3 is TGTGCCACCAGCAGAGACATGAACACCGGGGAGCTGTTTTTT.

This chain uses TRBV9 with TRBJ2-3; 9 bases fit TRBD1. Germline values: CDR1 SGDLS, CDR2 YYNGEE. The V and J ends lost 7 bases and 2 bases, in that order; junction bases with no gene match: 17. CDR3 length: 18 amino acids. This chain's CDR3 is CASGEDRGSSKSTDTQYF. The CDR3 DNA sequence: TGTGCCAGCGGAGAGGACAGGGGATCTAGTAAATCCACAGATACGCAGTATTTT. The full variable domain, with the rest looked up from reference TRBV9 and TRBJ2-3, is DSGVTQTPKHLITATGQRVTLRCSPRSGDLSVYWYQQSLDQGLQFLIQYYNGEERAKGNILERFSAQQFPDLHSELNLSSLELGDSALYFCASGEDRGSSKSTDTQYFGPGTRLTVL.

This chain uses TRBV7-2 with TRBJ1-5; D not certain. There are 13 residues in the CDR3. Trimming took off 5 bases at V and 6 bases at J, with 11 bases between the two ends. CDR1 and CDR2 (germline): SGHTA, FQGNSA. CDR3 bases: TGTGCCAGCAGCCCAGACTCGGGTCAGCCCCAGCATTTT. Translation: CASSPDSGQPQHF.

This clone has ten or more counts. The chain links TRBV5-4 to TRBJ1-5; no definite D call. CDR1 and CDR2 from the germline V gene are SGHNT and YYREEE (reference sequence). The CDR3 runs 13 residues. Trimming stripped 0 bases from V and 4 bases from J, with 5 bases between. The chain's CDR3 is CASSLDSNQPQHF. For the CDR3, the DNA is TGTGCCAGCAGCTTGGACAGTAATCAGCCCCAGCATTTT.

This clone was seen a few times. The genes are TRBV9 and TRBJ1-4, with TRBD1 identical over 8 bases. V trimming: 2 bases; J trimming: 4 bases; junction bases outside the gene matches: 4. Germline V lookup: CDR1 SGDLS, CDR2 YYNGEE. This CDR3 region has 15 residues. CDR3 residues: CASSVQTGDNEKLFF. CDR3 nucleotides: TGTGCCAGCAGCGTCCAGACAGGGGATAATGAAAAACTGTTTTTT.

The chain has TRBV5-1 and TRBJ1-1; D possibly corresponds to TRBD1 (6 bases). Germline CDR1 SGHRS, CDR2 YFSETQ. The CDR3 is 14 amino acids. The V end lost 0 bases, the J end lost 6 bases, and 12 bases lay between the germline ends. CDR3 DNA sequence: TGCGCCAGCAGCTTGGGACAGGACTGGTCTGAAGCTTTCTTT. Amino acid sequence: CASSLGQDWSEAFF.